Below are 8 T cell receptor beta chains sequenced from a single sample in a study of T cell repertoires in cytomegalovirus infection. MiXCR, run by TCRdb on the reads, gives a single entry per CDR3 protein. This table holds around 360,000 distinct CDR3 sequences, about 32% found once. For these receptors, no antigen is known. The source material was cultured PBMCs, sampled from culture after CMV antigen stimulation. The receptors were sampled from a human donor in good health (CMV status not recorded). Some clones in this sample may be carry-over from other donors' samples.

The chain employs TRBV7-6 and TRBJ2-6; TRBD1 matches 7 bases. V lost 3 bases to trimming and J lost 0 bases; unmatched junction nucleotides: 8. Germline V lookup: CDR1 SGHVS, CDR2 FNYEAQ. The CDR3 covers 18 residues. The CDR3, as DNA: TGTGCCAGCAGCTTCGAATTGGGACAGTCCTCTGGGGCCAACGTCCTGACTTTC. It translates to CASSFELGQSSGANVLTF.

This sequence joins TRBV7-2 and TRBJ1-5; D unclear. Germline V gene data show CDR1 as SGHTA and CDR2 as FQGNSA. V was pared by 3 bases and J by 0 bases, with 6 bases between. The CDR3 contains 14 residues. The CDR3 protein is CASSFFDSNQPQHF. The CDR3 DNA sequence: TGTGCCAGCAGCTTTTTTGATAGCAATCAGCCCCAGCATTTT.

The sample holds many counts of this clonotype. This chain joins TRBV28 and TRBJ1-2, with D uncertain. This CDR3 contains 14 residues. Trimming pared 5 bases from V and 8 bases from J, leaving 18 bases between. CDR1 is MDHEN, CDR2 SYDVKM, per germline. The chain's CDR3 is CASSADGRRGGYTF. The CDR3 nucleotides read TGTGCCAGCAGTGCGGACGGCAGAAGAGGGGGCTACACCTTC.

There are many counts of this clonotype. The chain has TRBV6-1 and TRBJ2-2, with D perhaps being TRBD1 or TRBD2 (5 bases each). The CDR3 runs 13 residues. Trimming cost V 7 bases and J 5 bases, with 11 bases left between them. Germline V lookup: CDR1 MNHNS, CDR2 SASEGT. The CDR3 sequence is CASMGEQTGELFF. In DNA form, the CDR3 reads TGTGCCAGCATGGGGGAGCAGACCGGGGAGCTGTTTTTT.

In its sample, this clonotype was seen a few times. This chain links TRBV5-1 with TRBJ1-2; TRBD1 might be the D (6 bases). This CDR3 comprises 16 residues. The V gene lost 4 bases and the J gene lost 1 base, with 17 bases spanning the gap. CDR1 SGHRS and CDR2 YFSETQ come from the germline V gene. CDR3 nucleotide sequence: TGCGCCAGCAGCGTAAAAACAGGGTCAGATAACTATGGCTACACCTTC. Translated, it gives CASSVKTGSDNYGYTF. Filled out from reference TRBV5-1 and TRBJ1-2, the complete variable domain reads KAGVTQTPRYLIKTRGQQVTLSCSPISGHRSVSWYQQTPGQGLQFLFEYFSETQRNKGNFPGRFSGRQFSNSRSEMNVSTLELGDSALYLCASSVKTGSDNYGYTFGSGTRLTVV.

This chain connects TRBV3-1 to TRBJ1-2; no clear D gene. The V end was cut by 0 bases, the J end by 8 bases, with 10 bases between. The CDR3 contains 13 residues. From germline, CDR1 is LGHDT and CDR2 YNNKEL (reference sequence). The CDR3 sequence: CASSQDGNNGYTF. CDR3 nucleotide sequence: TGTGCCAGCAGCCAAGATGGGAACAACGGCTACACCTTC.

The rearrangement uses TRBV7-8 and TRBJ2-3; no reliable D call. V lost 4 bases and J 2 bases, leaving 22 bases between the germline ends. CDR1 SGHVS and CDR2 FQNEAQ come from the germline V gene. The CDR3 spans 18 residues. The CDR3: CASSSGYRLAINTDTQYF. Written as DNA, the CDR3 is TGTGCCAGCAGCTCTGGCTATAGACTGGCAATTAACACAGATACGCAGTATTTT.

This clonotype was counted between two and nine times. The chain uses TRBV4-2 and TRBJ2-1; the D is unclear. Germline V gene sequence: CDR1 LGHNA, CDR2 YNFKEQ. This CDR3 spans 15 amino acids. V dropped 0 bases and J dropped 0 bases, with 6 bases sitting between them. CDR3 sequence: CASSQDGSSYNEQFF. Written as DNA, the CDR3 is TGTGCCAGCAGCCAAGACGGAAGCTCCTACAATGAGCAGTTCTTC.